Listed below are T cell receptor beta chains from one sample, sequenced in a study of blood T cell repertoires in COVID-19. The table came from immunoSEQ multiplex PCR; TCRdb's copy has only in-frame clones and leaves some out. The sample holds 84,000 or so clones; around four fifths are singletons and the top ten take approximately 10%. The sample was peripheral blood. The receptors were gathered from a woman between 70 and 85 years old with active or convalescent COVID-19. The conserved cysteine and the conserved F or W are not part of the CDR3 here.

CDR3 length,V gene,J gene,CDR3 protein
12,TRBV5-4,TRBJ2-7,ASSSGQTVHEQY
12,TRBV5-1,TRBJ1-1,ASSAGTGNTEAF
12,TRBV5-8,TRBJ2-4,ASSFSGDKNIQY
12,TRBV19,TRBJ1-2,ASSIDTQNYGYT
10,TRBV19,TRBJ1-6,ATGTGNSPLH
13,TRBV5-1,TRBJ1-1,ASSFSGTGNTEAF
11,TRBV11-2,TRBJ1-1,ASSLAVNTEAF
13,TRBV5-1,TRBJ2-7,ASSTLGLALYEQY
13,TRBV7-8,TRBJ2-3,ASSYGTSGFDTQY
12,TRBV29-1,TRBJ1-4,SVAKTGGVEKLF
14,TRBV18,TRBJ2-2,ASSPRQGGNTGELF
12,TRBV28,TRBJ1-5,ASIFAYSNQPQH
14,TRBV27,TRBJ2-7,ASSSPMARGNYEQY
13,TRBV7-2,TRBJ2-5,ASSFGQGGTETQY
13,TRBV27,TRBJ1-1,ASILDLQGRSEAF
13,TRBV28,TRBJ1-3,ASSFRGIAGNTIY
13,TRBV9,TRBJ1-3,ASSVGTGGANTIY
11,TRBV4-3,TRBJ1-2,ASSQEGGYGYT
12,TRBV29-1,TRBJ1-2,SVEDRSGGAGYT
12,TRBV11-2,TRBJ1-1,ASSLYQQGAEAF
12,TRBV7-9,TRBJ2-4,ASSSDRVGDIQY
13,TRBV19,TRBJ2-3,ASSIGGAGTDTQY
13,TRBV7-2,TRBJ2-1,ASSSPGTNYNEQF
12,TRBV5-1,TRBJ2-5,ASSLGTSQETQY
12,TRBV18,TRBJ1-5,ASSLRDRAQPQH
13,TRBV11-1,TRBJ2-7,ASSLKQGATYEQY
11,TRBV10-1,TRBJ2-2,ASSLSITGELF
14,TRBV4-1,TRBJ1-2,ASSQEAGRTNYGYT
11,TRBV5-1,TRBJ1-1,ASSLISNTEAF
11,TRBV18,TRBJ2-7,ASSTGEFYEQY
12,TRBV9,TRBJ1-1,ASSSGTIGTEAS
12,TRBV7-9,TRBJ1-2,ASSLGPGGYGYT
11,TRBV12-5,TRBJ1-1,ASGPDSNTEAF
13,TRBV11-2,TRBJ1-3,ASSVDNYSGNTIY
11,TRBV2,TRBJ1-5,ASSETGNQPQH
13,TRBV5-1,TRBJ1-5,ASSSRPGDNQPQH
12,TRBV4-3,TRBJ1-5,ASAEGLGGQPQH
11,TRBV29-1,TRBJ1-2,SVDETGVEGYT
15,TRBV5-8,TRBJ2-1,ASIGGQGAMSYNEQF
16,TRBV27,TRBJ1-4,ASSSNRDRPSGGEKLF
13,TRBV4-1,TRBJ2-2,ASSQDQVPAGELF
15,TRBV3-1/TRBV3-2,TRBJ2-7,ASSQDLADRGGLEQY
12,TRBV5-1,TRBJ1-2,ASSSDRGLYGYT
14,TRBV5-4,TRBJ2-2,ASSPNRGVNTGELF
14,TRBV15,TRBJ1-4,ATSRLSGGLNEKLF